The 11 T cell receptor beta chains listed next were all sequenced from one sample in a study of blood T cell repertoires in COVID-19. TCRdb keeps only in-frame clones here, not all; method: immunoSEQ multiplex PCR. Here the sample spans 200,000 to 250,000 clones, 85% to 90% being singletons. The sequenced sample was peripheral blood. The receptors were sampled from an older woman with active or convalescent COVID-19.

The chain joins TRBV18 to TRBJ1-2, with TRBD1 matching over 9 bases. V was pared by 3 bases and J by 7 bases, with 12 bases of the junction left unmatched. From germline, CDR1 is KGHSH and CDR2 LQKENI. The CDR3 is made up of 16 amino acids. CDR3 amino acids: CASSPLRDRATPGYTF. The DNA for the CDR3 is TGTGCCAGCTCACCCCTACGGGACAGGGCCACACCTGGCTACACCTTC.

V is TRBV13 and J is TRBJ1-1; D unresolved. Germline CDR1 reads PRHDT; CDR2 reads FYEKMQ (reference sequence). Deletions cut 0 bases from V and 8 bases from J, with 4 bases between. The CDR3 runs 11 residues. CDR3 in DNA: TGTGCCAGCAGCTTAGGGTTAGAAGCTTTCTTT. It yields the protein CASSLGLEAFF.

The gene calls are TRBV7-2 and TRBJ1-1, with D possibly matching TRBD1 (5 bases). Deletions cut 5 bases from V and 7 bases from J, with 20 bases between. Germline CDR1 reads SGHTA; CDR2 reads FQGNSA. This CDR3 comprises 15 residues. CDR3 sequence (DNA): TGTGCCAGCAGCGTGGACACGATGACTCTACTTGAAGCTTTCTTT. This encodes CASSVDTMTLLEAFF.

This clone was recorded a few times. The chain employs TRBV5-1 and TRBJ1-3; D remains ambiguous. Per the germline V gene, CDR1 is SGHRS and CDR2 is YFSETQ. V gave up 4 bases and J gave up 0 bases, with 8 bases separating them. The CDR3 covers 14 residues. This chain's CDR3 is CASSEMSSGNTIYF. The CDR3 bases are TGCGCCAGCAGCGAGATGAGCTCTGGAAACACCATATATTTT.

The chain has TRBV19 and TRBJ2-5; 8 bases fit TRBD2. After removal of 0 bases from V and 5 bases from J, the junction contained 8 bases not matched to a gene. The CDR3 runs to 16 residues. Per germline, CDR1 LNHDA and CDR2 SQIVND (reference sequence). CDR3 sequence reads: CASSIDHRGGRETQYF. CDR3 coding DNA: TGTGCCAGTAGTATAGATCATCGGGGGGGAAGGGAGACCCAGTACTTC. Based on the CDR3 plus reference TRBV19 and TRBJ2-5, the full variable domain is DGGITQSPKYLFRKEGQNVTLSCEQNLNHDAMYWYRQDPGQGLRLIYYSQIVNDFQKGDIAEGYSVSREKKESFPLTVTSAQKNPTAFYLCASSIDHRGGRETQYFGPGTRLLVL.

The chain recombines TRBV19 with TRBJ1-1; D might be TRBD1 (6 bases). V shed 3 bases and J shed 5 bases, with 16 bases lying between them. The CDR3 consists of 15 residues. Per the germline V gene, CDR1 is LNHDA and CDR2 is SQIVND (reference sequence). The CDR3 DNA reads TGTGCCAGTAGTATCGGGACACTCGGGAATACTGAAGCTTTCTTT. Residues: CASSIGTLGNTEAFF.

The chain combines TRBV5-1 with TRBJ2-1, with D possibly being TRBD2 (5 bases). Per germline, CDR1 SGHRS and CDR2 YFSETQ. The V gene lost 0 bases and the J gene lost 6 bases, with 10 bases spanning the gap. CDR3 length equals 14 residues. CDR3 sequence: CASSLAWTPNEQFF. In DNA, the CDR3 is TGCGCCAGCAGCTTGGCTTGGACTCCCAATGAGCAGTTCTTC.

V usage is TRBV4-1 and J usage is TRBJ1-4, with no clear D. V was shortened by 0 bases and J by 7 bases, with 12 bases between the two germline ends. Germline CDR1 MGHRA, CDR2 YSYEKL. This CDR3 is built from 15 residues. For the CDR3, the DNA is TGCGCCAGCAGCCAAGATGACGGGGTGGGTGAAAAACTGTTTTTT. Its protein is CASSQDDGVGEKLFF.

This sequence joins TRBV5-6 and TRBJ2-5; the match to TRBD2 covers 12 bases. Per germline, CDR1 SGHDT and CDR2 YYEEEE. The CDR3 totals 19 residues. J was trimmed by 1 base and V by 3 bases; bases with no gene match: 13. CDR3 bases: TGTGCCAGCAGCTCCTTAGGGCTAGCGGGGGGGAGGGTCCAAGAGACCCAGTACTTC. It is translated as CASSSLGLAGGRVQETQYF.

V gene TRBV7-2 combines with J gene TRBJ1-3; no definite D call. This CDR3 spans 13 amino acids. CDR1 and CDR2 (germline): SGHTA, FQGNSA. The V end was cut by 5 bases, the J end by 0 bases, with 5 bases between. CDR3 in amino acids: CASSRGSGNTIYF. The CDR3 nucleotides are TGTGCCAGCAGCCGGGGCTCTGGAAACACCATATATTTT.

CDR3 sequence reads: CASSVDAGLENTIYF. Here the CDR3 DNA reads TGTGCCAGCAGCGTAGATGCGGGCCTCGAAAACACCATATATTTT. The chain joins TRBV9 to TRBJ1-3; D not certain. Between the trimmed V and J ends, which lost 0 bases and 6 bases, there was a span of 13 bases. The CDR3 covers 15 residues. Germline-derived CDR1 and CDR2 are SGDLS and YYNGEE. Complete variable domain (other parts from reference TRBV9 and TRBJ1-3): DSGVTQTPKHLITATGQRVTLRCSPRSGDLSVYWYQQSLDQGLQFLIQYYNGEERAKGNILERFSAQQFPDLHSELNLSSLELGDSALYFCASSVDAGLENTIYFGEGSWLTVV.